Included here is one T cell receptor beta chain sequence, with context. Per germline, CDR1 SNHLY and CDR2 FYNNEI. CDR3 size: 14 residues. V shed 7 bases and J shed 6 bases, with 19 bases lying between them. The data were obtained in a study of blood T cell repertoires in COVID-19. About the study: Whether acute or convalescent, the COVID-19 samples came from the United States, Italy and Spain. T cells, B-cell-depleted T cells, or PBMCs supplied cDNA or gDNA.

Here immunoSEQ multiplex PCR was the method, and the copy in TCRdb shows in-frame clones only, minus some. This table holds some 200,000 clones, about nine tenths found once. The receptor comes from a man aged 65 to 79 with acute or convalescent COVID-19. The V and J genes are TRBV2 and TRBJ2-7; possible D gene TRBD2, 5 bases. The sample consisted of peripheral blood. The CDR3: CASNDRGGVSEQYF. The DNA for the CDR3 is TGTGCCAGCAACGATCGGGGTGGTGTATCCGAGCAGTACTTC. The variable domain in full, with the rest retrieved from reference TRBV2 and TRBJ2-7, is EPEVTQTPSHQVTQMGQEVILRCVPISNHLYFYWYRQILGQKVEFLVSFYNNEISEKSEIFDDQFSVERPDGSNFTLKIRSTKLEDSAMYFCASNDRGGVSEQYFGPGTRLTVT.